The clone carrying this T cell receptor beta chain was seen repeatedly, ten times or more. Its antigen is undetermined. The V segment lost 2 bases and the J segment 11 bases; nucleotides outside the gene matches: 11. This CDR3 has 14 amino acids. Germline lookup yields CDR1 SGHTS and CDR2 YDEGEE. It was from unfractionated whole blood that total RNA was extracted. The library attached unique molecular identifiers to individual cDNA molecules. Original processing methods: Individual samples carried between roughly 23,224 and 750,000 TCRs, with around 96,000 as the median. MiXCR, run by TCRdb on the 5' RACE reads, gives a single entry per CDR3 protein. TCRdb's processing, not the study's, gives the V and J calls here. The table has more than 140,000 distinct CDR3 sequences, around 4% seen once. This entry belongs to a study of human T cells and chemical hapten exposure. Study-wide background: Minor pooled library volume differences mainly drove per-sample TCR yield variation.

Study results and limitations: With DPC sensitization, TCRs exceeding 1 in 1000 frequency showed no change.

This TCR was recovered from a female donor in good health. The rearrangement joins TRBV5-8 to TRBJ1-1; TRBD1 matches at 8 bases. The CDR3 bases are TGTGCCAGCAGCTTAAAACGACAGGGGATAACGGCTTTCTTT. Residues: CASSLKRQGITAFF.